The 2 T cell receptor beta chains below come from one sample, sequenced in a study of blood T cell repertoires in COVID-19. The method was immunoSEQ multiplex PCR; TCRdb's version includes in-frame clones alone and lacks a portion of them. The profile shows 65,000 to 90,000 clones, around 90% of them singletons. Sequencing was performed on peripheral blood. The receptors were gathered from a human donor in a cohort sampled during active COVID-19.

The V and J genes are TRBV21-1 and TRBJ2-3; no check of the table's D call, TRBD1, against the DNA was made. TRBV21-1 is termed a pseudogene. This CDR3 comprises 19 residues. This CDR3 is CASSRLRDRRGTSTDTQYF. The CDR3 nucleotides read TGTGCCAGCTCCAGACTCCGGGACAGACGAGGTACTAGCACAGATACGCAGTATTTT.

The rearrangement links TRBV10-2 to TRBJ2-7; 10 bases are shared with TRBD1. Germline V gene sequence: CDR1 WSHSY, CDR2 SAAADI. The CDR3 runs 15 residues. Trimming removed 7 bases from V and 0 bases from J; junction bases left unmatched: 6. The CDR3 region has the DNA TGCGCCAGCACTTCCGGGACAGGGGCCTCCTACGAGCAGTACTTC. Its translation: CASTSGTGASYEQYF.